A single sample is the source of the 22 T cell receptor beta chains below, sequenced in a study of shared clonotypes between healthy human individuals. Some clones are missing from TCRdb's copy, which holds only in-frame ones; the method was immunoSEQ multiplex PCR. The sample contains more than 2 million clones, 85% to 95% of which appear only once. Naivety among CD8 cells was defined by CD45RO negativity and positive CCR7 selection, thereby excluding terminally differentiated effector memory CD45RA+ cells. Source material: naive CD8+ T cells sorted from blood. The receptors shown here come from a man aged 18 to 35 in good health.

J is TRBJ1-2 and V is TRBV5-1; weak D call: TRBD1 (6 bases). Trimming pared 0 bases from V and 4 bases from J, leaving 13 bases between. CDR3 size: 15 residues. Germline-derived CDR1 and CDR2 are SGHRS and YFSETQ. The CDR3 DNA reads as TGCGCCAGCAGCTTGGCCTGGGGGGCCTCCTATGGCTACACCTTC. As protein: CASSLAWGASYGYTF.

This chain links TRBV19 with TRBJ1-1; possible D gene TRBD1, 5 bases. The germline V gene has CDR1 LNHDA and CDR2 SQIVND (reference sequence). V lost 7 bases and J 2 bases, leaving 17 bases between the germline ends. The CDR3 spans 15 residues. This CDR3 is CASNGHGEINTEAFF. DNA for the CDR3: TGTGCCAGTAACGGACACGGTGAAATTAACACTGAAGCTTTCTTT.

This clone occurred once. The CDR3 reads CASSPSPGTGFSGANVLTF. CDR3 sequence (DNA): TGTGCCAGTAGCCCCTCCCCCGGGACAGGATTTTCTGGGGCCAACGTCCTGACTTTC. The gene calls are TRBV19 and TRBJ2-6; 8 bases are a match to TRBD1. Germline-derived CDR1 and CDR2 are LNHDA and SQIVND (reference sequence). J was trimmed by 1 base and V by 6 bases; bases with no gene match: 14. CDR3 size: 19 residues.

The genes are TRBV5-1 and TRBJ1-2, with TRBD1 matching 8 bases. Germline CDR1 reads SGHRS; CDR2 reads YFSETQ. The V and J ends lost 7 bases and 5 bases, in that order; junction bases with no gene match: 10. This CDR3 is built from 14 residues. This chain's CDR3 is CASFPGQGAYGYTF. The CDR3 DNA reads as TGCGCCAGCTTTCCCGGACAGGGTGCTTATGGCTACACCTTC.

V usage is TRBV11-1 and J usage is TRBJ2-1; the match to TRBD2 covers 12 bases. V lost 6 bases, J lost 8 bases, and 8 bases stayed unmatched. The V gene's germline CDR1 is SGHAT and CDR2 FQDESV (reference sequence). There are 15 residues in the CDR3. CDR3 bases: TGTGCCAGCAGTTTGACTAGCGGGGGCTGGGATGAGCAGTTCTTC. Translating gives CASSLTSGGWDEQFF. The full variable domain, completed using reference TRBV11-1 and TRBJ2-1, is EAEVAQSPRYKITEKSQAVAFWCDPISGHATLYWYRQILGQGPELLVQFQDESVVDDSQLPKDRFSAERLKGVDSTLKIQPAELGDSAMYLCASSLTSGGWDEQFFGPGTRLTVL.

The chain joins TRBV27 to TRBJ2-7, with 9 bases identical to TRBD1. CDR3 length: 16 amino acids. V shed 6 bases and J 2 bases; nucleotides not matched to a gene: 11. CDR1 is MNHEY and CDR2 is SMNVEV in the germline V gene (reference sequence). The CDR3 nucleotides are TGTGCCAGCAGATTTGAAGGGACAGGGTTTCCCTACGAGCAGTACTTC. Residues: CASRFEGTGFPYEQYF.

The chain combines TRBV7-9 with TRBJ2-7; D possibly corresponds to TRBD2 (6 bases). Germline CDR1 and CDR2: SEHNR and FQNEAQ (reference sequence). Trimming pared 3 bases from V and 2 bases from J, leaving 17 bases between. This CDR3 region has 16 residues. Written as DNA, the CDR3 is TGTGCCAGCAGCTTTTCCCTGGATCGCGGGACCTACGAGCAGTACTTC. Protein product: CASSFSLDRGTYEQYF.

The chain joins TRBV5-1 to TRBJ2-7; D ambiguous. The CDR3 totals 15 residues. Germline CDR1 is SGHRS and CDR2 is YFSETQ. V was clipped by 4 bases and J by 0 bases, with 14 bases between them. The CDR3 loop is CASSGAVASSYEQYF. In nucleotides, the CDR3 is TGCGCCAGCAGCGGCGCCGTCGCCAGCTCCTACGAGCAGTACTTC.

V is TRBV10-1 and J is TRBJ1-4; tentatively, D is TRBD1 (5 bases). Germline values: CDR1 WNHNN, CDR2 SYGVQD (reference sequence). V shed 0 bases and J shed 14 bases, with 10 bases lying between them. This CDR3 region has 12 residues. Here the CDR3 reads CASSESWGRLFF. Here the CDR3 DNA reads TGCGCCAGCAGTGAGTCTTGGGGGAGGCTGTTTTTT.

The chain links TRBV30 to TRBJ1-5; D may be TRBD1 (6 bases). The V end was cut by 4 bases, the J end by 5 bases, with 18 bases between. CDR1 and CDR2 (germline): GTSNPN, SVGIG (reference sequence). The length of the CDR3 is 15 residues. The chain's CDR3 is CAWTPGGLNDQPQHF. As DNA, the CDR3 is TGTGCCTGGACCCCGGGGGGGCTCAACGATCAGCCCCAGCATTTT.

The V gene is TRBV15, the J gene TRBJ2-2; possibly TRBD2 for D (6 bases). The ends were cut back, 10 bases at V and 1 base at J, with 13 bases in the middle. The CDR3 consists of 14 residues. The germline V gene encodes CDR1 LNHNV and CDR2 YYDKDF (reference sequence). The CDR3 sequence is CASRGGMNTGELFF. The DNA of the CDR3 is TGTGCCAGCCGAGGCGGGATGAACACCGGGGAGCTGTTTTTT.

Concerning this clone itself: Since the CDR3 does not end with the conserved phenylalanine or tryptophan, this likely comes from a read error. The limits of the CDR3 on the DNA are not certain, so only TCRdb's listed CDR3 is given. CDR3: CASSLASGLQG. The rearrangement uses TRBV5-8 and TRBJ2-7; TRBD2 is the table's D call, not checked against the DNA. 11 amino acids form the CDR3, both terminal residues included. The germline V gene encodes CDR1 SGHTS and CDR2 YDEGEE.

CDR3 bases: TGTGCCTGGAAGGGGCTAGCGGGAGTTAATGAGCAGTTCTTC. Translated: CAWKGLAGVNEQFF. The chain joins TRBV30 to TRBJ2-1; 10 bases fit TRBD2. The CDR3 is made up of 14 amino acids. CDR1 is GTSNPN, CDR2 SVGIG, per germline (reference sequence). V lost 4 bases to trimming and J lost 7 bases; unmatched junction nucleotides: 7.

The rearrangement links TRBV5-1 to TRBJ1-1; D perhaps matches TRBD1 (6 bases). The germline gives CDR1 SGHRS, CDR2 YFSETQ. Trimming left V 3 bases short and J 5 bases short, with 26 bases between. This CDR3 contains 18 residues. The CDR3, as DNA: TGCGCCAGCAGCTCAACCCTAGAGCAACAGGGATTGGGAACTGAAGCTTTCTTT. Amino acid sequence: CASSSTLEQQGLGTEAFF.

The chain employs TRBV6-6 and TRBJ1-2; D is uncertain. The ends were cut back, 2 bases at V and 13 bases at J, with 11 bases in the middle. Germline values: CDR1 MNHNY, CDR2 SVGAGI (reference sequence). This CDR3 contains 11 residues. The CDR3 loop reads CASSYGTEATF. As DNA, the CDR3 is TGTGCCAGCAGTTACGGTACAGAGGCCACCTTC.

V usage is TRBV4-1 and J usage is TRBJ2-2, with D perhaps TRBD1 (6 bases). This CDR3 is built from 13 residues. The V end lost 6 bases, the J end lost 6 bases, and 11 bases lay between the germline ends. In germline, CDR1 is MGHRA, CDR2 YSYEKL. In nucleotides, the CDR3 is TGCGCCAGCAGTGACAGGTCCGCCGGGGAGCTGTTTTTT. It yields the protein CASSDRSAGELFF.

The chain is built from TRBV5-1 and TRBJ2-1, with a possible D match to TRBD2 (5 bases). Germline lookup yields CDR1 SGHRS and CDR2 YFSETQ. This CDR3 has 13 amino acids. V was clipped by 4 bases and J by 4 bases, with 9 bases between them. The CDR3 bases are TGCGCCAGCAGCGTCGAGGGATACAATGAGCAGTTCTTC. This codes for CASSVEGYNEQFF.

V usage is TRBV27 and J usage is TRBJ2-3; D is perhaps TRBD1 (5 bases). Germline V gives CDR1 MNHEY, CDR2 SMNVEV (reference sequence). The CDR3 has 16 residues. Between the trimmed V and J ends, which lost 5 bases and 2 bases, there was a span of 17 bases. Here the CDR3 reads CASSPSAGSYTDTQYF. CDR3 coding DNA: TGTGCCAGCAGTCCGTCGGCAGGGTCCTACACAGATACGCAGTATTTT.

Worth noting for this clone: At the DNA level, this CDR3 is encoded by other sequences in the same sample as well. The chain is built from TRBV5-4 and TRBJ2-7, with D perhaps being TRBD1 or TRBD2 (5 bases each). Germline loops: CDR1 SGHNT, CDR2 YYREEE (reference sequence). Trimming cost V 0 bases and J 3 bases, with 7 bases left between them. The CDR3 runs to 13 residues. Here the CDR3 DNA reads TGTGCCAGCAGCTTGGGGGGGTACTACGAGCAGTACTTC. This encodes CASSLGGYYEQYF.

The CDR3 sequence: CASSKDSPAGEQYF. CDR3 bases: TGTGCCAGCAGTAAAGACAGCCCCGCGGGAGAGCAGTACTTC. The chain carries TRBV28 and TRBJ2-7, with a possible D match to TRBD2 (6 bases). The CDR3 extends over 14 amino acids. Trimming removed 5 bases at V and 7 bases at J, with 18 bases between. Germline V gene sequence: CDR1 MDHEN, CDR2 SYDVKM.

This clone is a singleton in its sample. Other DNA sequences from this sample encode an identical CDR3 as well. The gene calls are TRBV28 and TRBJ2-7; TRBD1 agrees at 7 bases. With 6 bases clipped from V and 1 base from J, the junction kept 6 bases outside the gene matches. The germline V gene has CDR1 MDHEN and CDR2 SYDVKM. The CDR3 consists of 14 residues. The CDR3 is CASSTAGGSYEQYF. The CDR3 DNA reads TGTGCCAGCAGCACCGCAGGGGGATCCTACGAGCAGTACTTC.

The chain employs TRBV5-6 and TRBJ2-5; maybe TRBD1 (6 bases). V lost 4 bases to trimming and J lost 5 bases, with 15 bases between them. This CDR3 is 14 amino acids long. Germline V gene sequence: CDR1 SGHDT, CDR2 YYEEEE. CDR3 region: CASSPGTIPETQYF. The CDR3 coding sequence is TGTGCCAGCAGCCCAGGGACAATCCCGGAGACCCAGTACTTC.